The TCR beta chain under discussion was sequenced for a study of graft-versus-host responses after intestinal transplantation. Sequenced by immunoSEQ multiplex PCR; TCRdb stores in-frame clones only, minus some. The table lists about 5,100 clones, 60% to 80% of them singletons. CDR3 length: 12 amino acids. Germline-derived CDR1 and CDR2 are MNHEY and SVGAGI. V was pared by 10 bases and J by 4 bases, with 12 bases between. The clonotype was recovered from a human patient who received an intestinal transplant, so some T cells may come from the graft donor. Sequenced here: PBMCs, sampled 300 to 330 days after intestinal transplant. The rearrangement joins TRBV6-5 to TRBJ2-3, with a possible D match to TRBD2 (6 bases). The CDR3 loop reads CATLTGADTQYF. In DNA, the CDR3 is TGTGCCACCCTCACGGGGGCAGATACGCAGTATTTT.